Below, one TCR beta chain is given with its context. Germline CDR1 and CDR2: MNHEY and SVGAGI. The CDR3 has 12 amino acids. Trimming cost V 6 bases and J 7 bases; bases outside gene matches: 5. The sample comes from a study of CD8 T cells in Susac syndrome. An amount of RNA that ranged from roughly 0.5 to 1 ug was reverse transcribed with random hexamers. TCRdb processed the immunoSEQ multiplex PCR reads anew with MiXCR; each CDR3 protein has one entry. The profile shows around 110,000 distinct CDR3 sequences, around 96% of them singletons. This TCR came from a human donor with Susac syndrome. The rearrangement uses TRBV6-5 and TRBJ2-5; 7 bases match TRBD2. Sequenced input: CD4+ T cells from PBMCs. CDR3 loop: CASSLREGTQYF. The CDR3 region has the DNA TGTGCCAGCAGCCTCAGGGAGGGGACCCAGTACTTC.